The present T cell receptor beta chain was sequenced within a study of shared clonotypes between healthy human individuals. The naive CD8 subset, CD45RO-negative cells positively selected for CCR7, excluded terminally differentiated effector memory CD45RA+ cells. Every donor was a Caucasian adult from Nashville, Tennessee. Regarding the study as a whole: The four-donor shared clonotypes exceeded non-shared clonotypes in generation probability, with non-shared ones scoring lower.

To note about this clone: Its antigen is not identified.

Germline lookup yields CDR1 SQVTM and CDR2 ANQGSEA. The V and J ends lost 4 bases and 0 bases, in that order; junction bases with no gene match: 5. The CDR3 length is 14 residues. Replicate sorted-subset PCRs were loaded with approximately 190 ng DNA, about 30,000 T cell genomes. Produced via immunoSEQ multiplex PCR; TCRdb's table is partial and in-frame only. Of nearly 600,000 clones in the sample, less than 97% were seen once. The sample consisted of naive CD8+ T cells sorted from blood. This TCR was recovered from a woman in her 30s in good health. The J gene is TRBJ2-7, the V gene TRBV29-1; 8 bases are shared with TRBD2. This CDR3 is CSVVGGRNSYEQYF. The CDR3 DNA follows: TGCAGCGTTGTAGGCGGGAGGAACTCCTACGAGCAGTACTTC.